These 25 T cell receptor beta chains were sequenced from one sample in a study of technical replicates of blood from a handful of donors. The protocol was immunoSEQ multiplex PCR, while the TCRdb copy is restricted to in-frame clones and leaves out a portion. Altogether under 70,000 clones are present, around 94% being singletons, with the ten largest covering 0.3% to 0.4%. Specimen: T cells isolated from PBMCs. The origin of the receptors is a human donor in good health.

This chain joins TRBV5-1 and TRBJ2-1; 11 bases fit TRBD2. This CDR3 is 16 amino acids long. The V and J ends lost 4 bases and 8 bases, in that order; junction bases with no gene match: 11. Germline V gives CDR1 SGHRS, CDR2 YFSETQ. The CDR3 region has the DNA TGCGCCAGCAGCACCGTCTTTAGCGGGAGGGCCCATGAGCAGTTCTTC. Translating it yields CASSTVFSGRAHEQFF.

This chain joins TRBV4-3 and TRBJ1-4; 8 nucleotides align to TRBD1. Trimming took 4 bases from V and 5 from J; bases not matched to a gene: 9. Germline loops: CDR1 LGHNA, CDR2 YSLEER. The CDR3 covers 16 residues. The CDR3, as DNA: TGCGCCAGCAGCCGCACCCTCCGACAGGGGAATGAAAAACTGTTTTTT. It encodes CASSRTLRQGNEKLFF.

This chain links TRBV7-9 with TRBJ2-2, with D possibly TRBD1 on 6 matching bases. The V gene lost 3 bases and the J gene lost 4 bases, with 12 bases spanning the gap. Germline values: CDR1 SEHNR, CDR2 FQNEAQ (reference sequence). This CDR3 comprises 15 residues. CDR3 bases: TGTGCCAGCAGCTTCTACGGGACACCCACCGGGGAGCTGTTTTTT. It yields the protein CASSFYGTPTGELFF.

This chain links TRBV30 with TRBJ1-1, with D possibly being TRBD1 (5 bases). CDR3 length equals 14 residues. V was trimmed by 0 bases and J by 0 bases, leaving 8 bases between them. Germline V lookup: CDR1 GTSNPN, CDR2 SVGIG (reference sequence). The CDR3 DNA follows: TGTGCCTGGAGTGTACACAGGATGAACACTGAAGCTTTCTTT. Protein product: CAWSVHRMNTEAFF.

This chain joins TRBV28 and TRBJ2-1; 10 positions match TRBD2. In germline, CDR1 is MDHEN, CDR2 SYDVKM. J lost 8 bases, V lost 3 bases, and 10 bases had no gene match. CDR3 length: 16 amino acids. The CDR3 protein is CASSFRLAGAGDEQFF. CDR3 sequence (DNA): TGTGCCAGCAGTTTCCGCCTAGCGGGAGCGGGCGATGAGCAGTTCTTC.

The V gene is TRBV29-1, the J gene TRBJ2-7; D remains ambiguous. This CDR3 has 12 amino acids. CDR1 and CDR2 (germline): SQVTM, ANQGSEA. Between the trimmed V and J ends, which lost 6 bases and 2 bases, there was a span of 11 bases. This CDR3 is CSVGRWPYEQYF. Written as DNA, the CDR3 is TGCAGCGTGGGCAGGTGGCCCTACGAGCAGTACTTC.

The chain carries TRBV29-1 and TRBJ2-7; TRBD1 is a possible D gene (5 bases). The germline V gene encodes CDR1 SQVTM and CDR2 ANQGSEA. With 4 bases removed from V and 4 bases from J, the gap between germline ends came to 14 bases. This CDR3 spans 13 amino acids. Written as DNA, the CDR3 is TGCAGCGTTGTTATAGGGGTGCGGTACGAGCAGTACTTC. Residues: CSVVIGVRYEQYF.

The gene calls are TRBV5-1 and TRBJ2-5, with 8 bases fitting TRBD1. Germline V lookup: CDR1 SGHRS, CDR2 YFSETQ. Trimming cost V 4 bases and J 5 bases; bases outside gene matches: 7. This CDR3 spans 14 amino acids. Written as DNA, the CDR3 is TGCGCCAGCAGCCCCGACAGGGGCGGGGAGACCCAGTACTTC. This sequence encodes CASSPDRGGETQYF. Together with reference TRBV5-1 and TRBJ2-5, the CDR3 gives the full variable domain: KAGVTQTPRYLIKTRGQQVTLSCSPISGHRSVSWYQQTPGQGLQFLFEYFSETQRNKGNFPGRFSGRQFSNSRSEMNVSTLELGDSALYLCASSPDRGGETQYFGPGTRLLVL.

The chain couples TRBV9 to TRBJ2-7; no firm D call. Between the trimmed V and J ends, which lost 4 bases and 6 bases, there was a span of 17 bases. CDR1 and CDR2 (germline): SGDLS, YYNGEE. CDR3 size: 14 residues. DNA of the CDR3: TGTGCCAGCAGCACAAATGCGGTCCCCAGCGAGCAGTACTTC. This codes for CASSTNAVPSEQYF.

The rearrangement links TRBV7-2 to TRBJ2-5; D may be TRBD1 (6 bases). Trimming cost V 5 bases and J 2 bases, with 15 bases left between them. Germline V gene lookup returns CDR1 SGHTA and CDR2 FQGNSA. This CDR3 is 15 amino acids long. CDR3 DNA sequence: TGTGCCAGCAGCCCAACGGACAGTACACAAGAGACCCAGTACTTC. This encodes CASSPTDSTQETQYF. The entire variable domain, with the rest obtained from reference TRBV7-2 and TRBJ2-5, is as follows: GAGVSQSPSNKVTEKGKDVELRCDPISGHTALYWYRQSLGQGLEFLIYFQGNSAPDKSGLPSDRFSAERTGGSVSTLTIQRTQQEDSAVYLCASSPTDSTQETQYFGPGTRLLVL.

V gene TRBV5-1 combines with J gene TRBJ2-3; 10 bases are shared with TRBD1. There are 14 residues in the CDR3. J lost 3 bases, V lost 7 bases, and 5 bases had no gene match. Germline CDR1 reads SGHRS; CDR2 reads YFSETQ. The CDR3 coding sequence is TGCGCCAGCGTCGACAGGGGGCTAACAGATACGCAGTATTTT. Its translation: CASVDRGLTDTQYF.

CDR3: CASSVPQGVGTEAFF. Here the CDR3 DNA reads TGTGCCAGCAGCGTCCCACAGGGGGTGGGCACTGAAGCTTTCTTT. The gene calls are TRBV9 and TRBJ1-1, with 8 bases aligning to TRBD1. The CDR3 is 15 amino acids. Germline assignment: CDR1 SGDLS and CDR2 YYNGEE. V gave up 2 bases and J gave up 4 bases; unmatched junction bases: 7.

J is TRBJ1-5 and V is TRBV28, with D hard to call. Germline CDR1 and CDR2: MDHEN and SYDVKM. With 8 bases removed from V and 7 bases from J, the gap between germline ends came to 18 bases. The length of the CDR3 is 14 residues. CDR3 protein: CASQPQMAGQPQHF. CDR3 in DNA: TGTGCCAGCCAGCCTCAAATGGCGGGGCAGCCCCAGCATTTT.

V usage is TRBV6-5 and J usage is TRBJ2-7; the match to TRBD2 covers 11 bases. This CDR3 is built from 15 residues. The V gene's germline CDR1 is MNHEY and CDR2 SVGAGI. Trimming at V came to 2 bases and at J to 2 bases, leaving 2 bases not matched to a gene. CDR3 sequence (DNA): TGTGCCAGCAGTTACACTAGCGGGGGAACCTACGAGCAGTACTTC. Amino acid sequence: CASSYTSGGTYEQYF.

V gene TRBV12-5 combines with J gene TRBJ2-2, with 13 bases identical to TRBD2. The CDR3 spans 21 residues. Germline V gene sequence: CDR1 LGHNT, CDR2 FRNRAP. J lost 3 bases, V lost 6 bases, and 19 bases had no gene match. CDR3 coding DNA: TGTGCTAGTGGAAACGGGGTAACTCCGGGACTAGCGGGATTGTACACCGGGGAGCTGTTTTTT. Encoded protein: CASGNGVTPGLAGLYTGELFF.

The chain is built from TRBV10-3 and TRBJ1-3, with D possibly being TRBD1 (6 bases). CDR1 ENHRY and CDR2 SYGVKD come from the germline V gene. The CDR3 extends over 17 amino acids. Between the trimmed V and J ends, which lost 0 bases and 3 bases, there was a span of 15 bases. CDR3 bases: TGTGCCATCAGTGAGTCGGGATTACTACAGGGTGGAAACACCATATATTTT. Its translation: CAISESGLLQGGNTIYF.

V and J are TRBV7-3 and TRBJ1-1, with D tentatively TRBD1 (6 bases). The CDR3 runs to 14 residues. Germline V gene data show CDR1 as SGHTA and CDR2 as FQGTGA. The V gene lost 4 bases and the J gene lost 6 bases, with 15 bases spanning the gap. This chain's CDR3 is CASSYTDRRAEAFF. CDR3 nucleotide sequence: TGTGCCAGCAGCTACACGGACAGAAGGGCTGAAGCTTTCTTT.

The chain couples TRBV4-2 to TRBJ2-4, with 9 bases that match TRBD2. This CDR3 is 18 amino acids long. The germline V gene encodes CDR1 LGHNA and CDR2 YNFKEQ. With V trimmed by 0 bases and J by 9 bases, 15 bases remained unmatched. In nucleotides, the CDR3 is TGTGCCAGCAGCCAAGATTATGGGCTAGCGGGATTGTCGGGCATTCAGTACTTC. It specifies CASSQDYGLAGLSGIQYF.

This rearrangement joins TRBV6-4 to TRBJ2-1; a possible D gene is TRBD1 (6 bases). CDR3 length equals 14 residues. Germline V gene sequence: CDR1 MRHNA, CDR2 SNTAGT. The V gene lost 3 bases and the J gene lost 5 bases, with 11 bases spanning the gap. In DNA form, the CDR3 reads TGTGCCAGCAGTGATGGGACATACCACAATGAGCAGTTCTTC. It codes for CASSDGTYHNEQFF.

This clone was seen once. This chain connects TRBV7-6 to TRBJ1-1, with D possibly TRBD1 on 5 matching bases. Germline CDR1 and CDR2: SGHVS and FNYEAQ. Trimming shortened V by 5 bases and J by 7 bases, and 17 bases separated the two germline ends. The CDR3 is made up of 14 amino acids. CDR3 bases: TGTGCCAGCAGCCCAAATCTCGGGGGACGTGAAGCTTTCTTT. This gives the protein CASSPNLGGREAFF.

The V and J genes are TRBV6-5 and TRBJ1-3, with D possibly TRBD1 on 6 matching bases. Germline V CDR1 and CDR2: MNHEY, SVGAGI. The CDR3 runs to 15 residues. V was pared by 6 bases and J by 9 bases, with 21 bases between. This CDR3 is CASRTEGQGIGTIYF. CDR3 nucleotide sequence: TGTGCCAGCAGGACCGAGGGTCAGGGGATCGGCACCATATATTTT.

V gene TRBV19 combines with J gene TRBJ2-1; TRBD2 aligns across 7 bases. Germline V lookup: CDR1 LNHDA, CDR2 SQIVND (reference sequence). The CDR3 sequence is 14 residues long. V was pared by 6 bases and J by 9 bases, with 11 bases of the junction left unmatched. This CDR3 is CASSQLAGAIEQFF. DNA for the CDR3: TGTGCCAGTAGCCAATTGGCGGGAGCTATTGAGCAGTTCTTC.

The V and J genes are TRBV29-1 and TRBJ2-3; the match to TRBD2 covers 11 bases. The CDR3 has 15 amino acids. The germline CDR1 and CDR2 sequences are SQVTM and ANQGSEA. The V and J ends lost 7 bases and 0 bases, in that order; junction bases with no gene match: 6. CDR3 amino acids: CSAGTSGTSTDTQYF. As DNA, the CDR3 is TGCAGCGCAGGGACTAGCGGAACTAGCACAGATACGCAGTATTTT.

The chain recombines TRBV28 with TRBJ1-1, with no clear D. Trimming pared 3 bases from V and 4 bases from J, leaving 6 bases between. The germline gives CDR1 MDHEN, CDR2 SYDVKM. CDR3 length equals 12 residues. The CDR3 DNA follows: TGTGCCAGCAGTTTTCCCGGCACTGAAGCTTTCTTT. Its protein product is CASSFPGTEAFF.

The genes are TRBV4-3 and TRBJ2-1; D is possibly TRBD1 (5 bases). The CDR3 length is 15 residues. In germline, CDR1 is LGHNA, CDR2 YSLEER. Trimming left V 0 bases short and J 4 bases short, with 10 bases between. CDR3 nucleotides: TGCGCCAGCAGCCAAGAAACAGGAAGGTACAATGAGCAGTTCTTC. Residues: CASSQETGRYNEQFF.